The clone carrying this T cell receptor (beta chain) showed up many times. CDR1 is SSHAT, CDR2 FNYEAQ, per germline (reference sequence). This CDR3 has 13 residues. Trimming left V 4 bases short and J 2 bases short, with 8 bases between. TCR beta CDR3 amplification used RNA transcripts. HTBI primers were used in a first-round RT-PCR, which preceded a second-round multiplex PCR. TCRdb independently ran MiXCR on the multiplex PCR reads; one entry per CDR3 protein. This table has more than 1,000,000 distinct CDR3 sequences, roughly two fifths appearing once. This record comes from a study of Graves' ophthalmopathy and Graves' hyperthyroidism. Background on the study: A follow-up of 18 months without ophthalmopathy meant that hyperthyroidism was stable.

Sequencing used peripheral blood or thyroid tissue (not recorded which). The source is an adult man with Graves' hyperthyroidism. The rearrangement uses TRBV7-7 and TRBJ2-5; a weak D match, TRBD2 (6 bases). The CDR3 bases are TGTGCCAGCAGCTCTAGCGTACAAGAGACCCAGTACTTC. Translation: CASSSSVQETQYF.